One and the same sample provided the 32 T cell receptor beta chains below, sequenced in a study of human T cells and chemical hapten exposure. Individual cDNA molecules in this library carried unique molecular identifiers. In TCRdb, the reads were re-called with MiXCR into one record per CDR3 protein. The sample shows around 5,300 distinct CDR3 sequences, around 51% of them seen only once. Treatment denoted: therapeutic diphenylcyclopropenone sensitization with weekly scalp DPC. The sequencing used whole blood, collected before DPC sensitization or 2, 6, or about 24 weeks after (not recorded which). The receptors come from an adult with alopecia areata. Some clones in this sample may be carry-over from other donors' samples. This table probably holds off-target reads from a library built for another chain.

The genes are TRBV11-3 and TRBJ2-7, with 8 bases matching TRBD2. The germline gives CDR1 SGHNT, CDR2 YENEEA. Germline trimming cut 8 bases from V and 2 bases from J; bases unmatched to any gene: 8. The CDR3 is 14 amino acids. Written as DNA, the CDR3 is TGTGCCAGCTGCCCTAGCGGGCCGACCTACGAGCAGTACTTC. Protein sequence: CASCPSGPTYEQYF. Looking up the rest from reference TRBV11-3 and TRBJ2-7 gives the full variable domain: EAGVVQSPRYKIIEKKQPVAFWCNPISGHNTLYWYLQNLGQGPELLIRYENEEAVDDSQLPKDRFSAERLKGVDSTLKIQPAELGDSAVYLCASCPSGPTYEQYFGPGTRLTVT.

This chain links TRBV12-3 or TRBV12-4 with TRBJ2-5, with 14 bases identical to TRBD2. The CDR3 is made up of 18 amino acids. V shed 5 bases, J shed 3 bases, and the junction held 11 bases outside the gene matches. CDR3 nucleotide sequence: TGTGCCAGCAGTCCCCTCTTCTCGGGACTAGCGGGGGAAGAGACCCAGTACTTC. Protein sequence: CASSPLFSGLAGEETQYF.

This CDR3 reads CSARREGLGEQYF. The CDR3 DNA reads TGCAGTGCTAGACGGGAGGGCCTCGGCGAGCAGTACTTC. The chain uses TRBV20-1 and TRBJ2-7, with 8 bases aligning to TRBD2. CDR1 and CDR2 (germline): DFQATT, SNEGSKA (reference sequence). Trimming removed 2 bases from V and 6 bases from J; junction bases left unmatched: 6. The CDR3 has 13 residues.

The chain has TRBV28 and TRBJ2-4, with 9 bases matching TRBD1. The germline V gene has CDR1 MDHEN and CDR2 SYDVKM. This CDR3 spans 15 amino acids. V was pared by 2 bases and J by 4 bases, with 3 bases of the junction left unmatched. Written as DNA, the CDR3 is TGTGCCAGCAGTTTAGCGGGACAGGGAAAAAACATTCAGTACTTC. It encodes CASSLAGQGKNIQYF.

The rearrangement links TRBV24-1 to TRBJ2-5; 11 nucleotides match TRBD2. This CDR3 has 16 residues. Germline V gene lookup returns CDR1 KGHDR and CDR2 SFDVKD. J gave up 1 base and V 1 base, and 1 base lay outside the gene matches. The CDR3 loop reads CATSDFLAGGQETQYF. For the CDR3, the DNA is TGTGCCACCAGTGATTTTCTAGCGGGAGGCCAAGAGACCCAGTACTTC.

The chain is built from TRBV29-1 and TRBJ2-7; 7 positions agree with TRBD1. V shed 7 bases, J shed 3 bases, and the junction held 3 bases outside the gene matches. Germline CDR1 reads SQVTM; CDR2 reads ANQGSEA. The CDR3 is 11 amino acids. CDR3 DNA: TGCAGCGCCCGACAGGGCTACGAGCAGTACTTC. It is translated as CSARQGYEQYF.

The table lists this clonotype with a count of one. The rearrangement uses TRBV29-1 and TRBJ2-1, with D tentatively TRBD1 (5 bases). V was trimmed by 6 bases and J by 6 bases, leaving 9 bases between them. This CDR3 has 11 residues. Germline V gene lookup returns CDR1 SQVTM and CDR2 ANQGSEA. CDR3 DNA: TGCAGCGTGGGGCGCTCCAATGAGCAGTTCTTC. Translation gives CSVGRSNEQFF.

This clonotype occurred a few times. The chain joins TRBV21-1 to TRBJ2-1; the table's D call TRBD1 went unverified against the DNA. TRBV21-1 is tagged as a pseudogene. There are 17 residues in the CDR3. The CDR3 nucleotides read TGTGCCAGCAGCTCAAATTTCCGGGACAGAGAGGGAAATGAGCAGTTCTTC. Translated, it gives CASSSNFRDREGNEQFF.

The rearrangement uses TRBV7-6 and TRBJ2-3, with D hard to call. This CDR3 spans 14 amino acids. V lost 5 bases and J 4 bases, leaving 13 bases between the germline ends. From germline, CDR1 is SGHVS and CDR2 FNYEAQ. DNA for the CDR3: TGTGCCAGCAGCGCGAACCACAGCCCAGATACGCAGTATTTT. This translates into CASSANHSPDTQYF.

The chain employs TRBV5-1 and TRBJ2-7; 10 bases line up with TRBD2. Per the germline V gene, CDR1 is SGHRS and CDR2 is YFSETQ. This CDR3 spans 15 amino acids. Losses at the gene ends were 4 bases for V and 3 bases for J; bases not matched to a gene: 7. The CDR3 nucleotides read TGCGCCAGCAGCCCGGGACTAGCGATTAACTACGAGCAGTACTTC. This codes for CASSPGLAINYEQYF.

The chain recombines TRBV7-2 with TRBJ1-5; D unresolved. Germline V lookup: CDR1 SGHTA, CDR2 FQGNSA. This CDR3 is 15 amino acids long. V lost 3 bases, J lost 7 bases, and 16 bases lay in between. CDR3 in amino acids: CASSFQFAAEQPQHF. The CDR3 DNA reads TGTGCCAGCAGCTTCCAGTTCGCGGCTGAGCAGCCCCAGCATTTT.

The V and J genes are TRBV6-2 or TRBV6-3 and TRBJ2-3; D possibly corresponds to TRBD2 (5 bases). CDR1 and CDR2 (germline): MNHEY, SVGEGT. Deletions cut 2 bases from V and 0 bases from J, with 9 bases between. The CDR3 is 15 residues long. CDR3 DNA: TGTGCCAGCAGTTACATCGGGGTTAGCACAGATACGCAGTATTTT. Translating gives CASSYIGVSTDTQYF.

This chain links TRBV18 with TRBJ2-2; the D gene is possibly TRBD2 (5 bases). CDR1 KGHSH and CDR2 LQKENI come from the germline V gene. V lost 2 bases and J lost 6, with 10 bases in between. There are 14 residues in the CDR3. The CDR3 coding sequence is TGTGCCAGCTCACCAACCGGAGGTCCCGGGGAGCTGTTTTTT. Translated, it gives CASSPTGGPGELFF.

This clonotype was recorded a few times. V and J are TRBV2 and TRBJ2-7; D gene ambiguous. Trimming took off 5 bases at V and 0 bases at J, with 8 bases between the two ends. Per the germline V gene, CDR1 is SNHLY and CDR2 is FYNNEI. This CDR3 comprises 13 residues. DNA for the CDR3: TGTGCCAGCAGTTCTACAGCCTCCTACGAGCAGTACTTC. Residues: CASSSTASYEQYF.

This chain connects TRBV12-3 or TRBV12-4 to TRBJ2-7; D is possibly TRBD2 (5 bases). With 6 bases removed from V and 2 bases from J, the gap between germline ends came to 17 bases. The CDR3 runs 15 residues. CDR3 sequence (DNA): TGTGCCAGCAGCCTCGCGGGCGCCCCTACCTACGAGCAGTACTTC. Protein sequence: CASSLAGAPTYEQYF.

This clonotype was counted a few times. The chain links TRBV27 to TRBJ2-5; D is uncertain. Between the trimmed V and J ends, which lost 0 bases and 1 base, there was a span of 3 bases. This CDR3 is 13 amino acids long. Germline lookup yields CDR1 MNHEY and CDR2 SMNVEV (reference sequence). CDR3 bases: TGTGCCAGCAGTTTATCGCGCCAAGAGACCCAGTACTTC. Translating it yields CASSLSRQETQYF.

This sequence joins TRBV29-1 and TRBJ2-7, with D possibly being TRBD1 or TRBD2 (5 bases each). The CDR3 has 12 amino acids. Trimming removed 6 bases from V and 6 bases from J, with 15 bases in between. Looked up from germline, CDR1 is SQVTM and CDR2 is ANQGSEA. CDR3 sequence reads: CSVGRDLGEQYF. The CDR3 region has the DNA TGCAGCGTGGGCCGGGACCTCGGCGAGCAGTACTTC.

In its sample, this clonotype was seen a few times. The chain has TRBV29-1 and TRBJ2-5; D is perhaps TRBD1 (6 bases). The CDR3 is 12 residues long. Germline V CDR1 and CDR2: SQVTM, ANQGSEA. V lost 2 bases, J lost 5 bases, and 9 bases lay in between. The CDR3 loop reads CSVEWGPETQYF. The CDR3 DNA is TGCAGCGTTGAATGGGGGCCGGAGACCCAGTACTTC.

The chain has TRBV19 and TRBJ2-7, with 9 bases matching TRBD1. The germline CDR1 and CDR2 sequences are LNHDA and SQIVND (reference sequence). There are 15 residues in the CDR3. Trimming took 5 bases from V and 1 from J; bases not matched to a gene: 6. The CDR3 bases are TGTGCCAGTAGTTCCCAAGGGACAGGGTCCTACGAGCAGTACTTC. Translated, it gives CASSSQGTGSYEQYF.

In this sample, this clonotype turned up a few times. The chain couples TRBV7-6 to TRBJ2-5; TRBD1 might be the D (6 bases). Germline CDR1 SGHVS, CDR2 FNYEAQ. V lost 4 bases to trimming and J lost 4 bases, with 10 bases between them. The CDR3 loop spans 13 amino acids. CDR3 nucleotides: TGTGCCAGCAGCTCGCCAGGGGTAGAGACCCAGTACTTC. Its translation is CASSSPGVETQYF.

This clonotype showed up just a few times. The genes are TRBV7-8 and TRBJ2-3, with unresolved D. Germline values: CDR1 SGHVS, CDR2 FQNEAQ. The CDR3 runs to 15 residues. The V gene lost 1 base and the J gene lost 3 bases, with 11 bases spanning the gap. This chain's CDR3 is CASSLEAAKTDTQYF. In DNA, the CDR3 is TGTGCCAGCAGCTTAGAGGCGGCTAAAACAGATACGCAGTATTTT.

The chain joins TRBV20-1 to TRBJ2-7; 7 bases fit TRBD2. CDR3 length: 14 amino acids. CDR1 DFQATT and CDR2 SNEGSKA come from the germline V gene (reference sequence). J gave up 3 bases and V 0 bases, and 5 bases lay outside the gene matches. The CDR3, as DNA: TGCAGTGCTAGAGATCTGGCGGGAGACTACGAGCAGTACTTC. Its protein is CSARDLAGDYEQYF.

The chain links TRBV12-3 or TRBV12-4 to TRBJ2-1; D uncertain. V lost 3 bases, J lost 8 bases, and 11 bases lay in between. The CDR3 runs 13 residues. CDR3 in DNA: TGTGCCAGCAGTTTTGTACTTCAATATGAGCAGTTCTTC. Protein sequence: CASSFVLQYEQFF.

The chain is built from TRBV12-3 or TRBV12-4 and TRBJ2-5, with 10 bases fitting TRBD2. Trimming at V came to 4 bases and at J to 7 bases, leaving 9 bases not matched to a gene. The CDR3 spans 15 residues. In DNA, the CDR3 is TGTGCCAGCAGTTCCCGGAGCGGGAGGGACGGGACCCAGTACTTC. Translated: CASSSRSGRDGTQYF.

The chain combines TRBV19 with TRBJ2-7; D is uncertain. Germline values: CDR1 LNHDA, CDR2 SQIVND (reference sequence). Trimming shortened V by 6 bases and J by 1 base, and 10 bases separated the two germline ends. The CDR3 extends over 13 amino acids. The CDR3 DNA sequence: TGTGCCAGTAGCCAGACATTGTCCTACGAGCAGTACTTC. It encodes CASSQTLSYEQYF.

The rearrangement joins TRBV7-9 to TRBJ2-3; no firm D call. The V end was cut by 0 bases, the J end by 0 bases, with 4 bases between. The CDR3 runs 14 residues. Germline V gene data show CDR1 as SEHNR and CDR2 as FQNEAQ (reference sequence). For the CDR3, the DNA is TGTGCCAGCAGCTTAGCGGCTAGCACAGATACGCAGTATTTT. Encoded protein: CASSLAASTDTQYF.

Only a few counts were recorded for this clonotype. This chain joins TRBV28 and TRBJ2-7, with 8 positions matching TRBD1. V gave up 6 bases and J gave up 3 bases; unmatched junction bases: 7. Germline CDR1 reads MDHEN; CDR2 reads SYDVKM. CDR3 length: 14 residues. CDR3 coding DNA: TGTGCCAGCAGCTCCCAGGGGGCGGGCTACGAGCAGTACTTC. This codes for CASSSQGAGYEQYF.

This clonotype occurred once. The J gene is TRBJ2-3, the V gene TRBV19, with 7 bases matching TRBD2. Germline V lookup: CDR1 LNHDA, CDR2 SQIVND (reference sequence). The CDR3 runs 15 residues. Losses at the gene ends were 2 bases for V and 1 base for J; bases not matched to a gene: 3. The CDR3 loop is CASSITSVRTDTQYF. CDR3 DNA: TGTGCCAGTAGTATAACTAGCGTCCGCACAGATACGCAGTATTTT. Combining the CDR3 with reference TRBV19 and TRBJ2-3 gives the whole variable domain DGGITQSPKYLFRKEGQNVTLSCEQNLNHDAMYWYRQDPGQGLRLIYYSQIVNDFQKGDIAEGYSVSREKKESFPLTVTSAQKNPTAFYLCASSITSVRTDTQYFGPGTRLTVL.

The CDR3 bases are TGTGCCAGCGTCGGGGGCCCCGGGGAGCTGTTTTTT. It codes for CASVGGPGELFF. The rearrangement links TRBV6-5 to TRBJ2-2; either TRBD1 or TRBD2 may supply D (6 bases each). Germline V lookup: CDR1 MNHEY, CDR2 SVGAGI. V lost 8 bases to trimming and J lost 6 bases, with 10 bases between them. This CDR3 is built from 12 residues.

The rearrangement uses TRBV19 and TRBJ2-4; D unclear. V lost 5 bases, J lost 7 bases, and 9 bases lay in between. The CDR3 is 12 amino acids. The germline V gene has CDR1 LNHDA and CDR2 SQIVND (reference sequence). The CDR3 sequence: CASSAVWNIQYF. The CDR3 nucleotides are TGTGCCAGTAGTGCGGTCTGGAACATTCAGTACTTC.

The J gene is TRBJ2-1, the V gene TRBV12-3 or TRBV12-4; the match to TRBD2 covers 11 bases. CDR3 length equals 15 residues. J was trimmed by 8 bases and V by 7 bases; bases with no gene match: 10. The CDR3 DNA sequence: TGTGCCAGCACCCTAGCGGGAGGACCCGAGGATGAGCAGTTCTTC. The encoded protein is CASTLAGGPEDEQFF.

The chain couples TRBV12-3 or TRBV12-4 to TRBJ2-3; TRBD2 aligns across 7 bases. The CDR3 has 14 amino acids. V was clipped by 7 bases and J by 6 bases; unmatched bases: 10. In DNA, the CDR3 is TGTGCCAGCAAGAGGGCGGGAGCAGGGGATACGCAGTATTTT. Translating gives CASKRAGAGDTQYF.